The rows below give T cell receptor beta chains drawn from one sample of a study of T cells after yellow fever vaccination. TCRdb used MiXCR to reprocess the 5' RACE reads, holding one entry per CDR3 protein. The data hold hundreds of thousands of distinct CDR3 sequences, with around 3.9% observed a single time. The material was PBMCs, obtained on the day of the yellow fever booster vaccination. These receptors originate from a man aged 18 to 30 who received the YFV17D yellow fever vaccine. CDR3s include the opening cysteine and the closing phenylalanine or tryptophan. The D gene is left open where the match is weak. Rows may omit the clone size; those that give it use once, few, many or a size class.

clone size	V gene	D gene	J gene	CDR3 DNA	CDR3 protein
few	TRBV20-1	TRBD1	TRBJ1-5	TGCAGTGCTAAAGGGGACAGCGATCAGCCCCAGCATTTT	CSAKGDSDQPQHF
.	TRBV6-6	.	TRBJ1-6	TGTGCCAGCAAAGAGGGCTCCTATAATTCACCCCTCCACTTT	CASKEGSYNSPLHF
.	TRBV19	.	TRBJ2-1	TGTGCCAGTAGTATACTGGGGGGCCAATACAATGAGCAGTTCTTC	CASSILGGQYNEQFF
many	TRBV7-2	.	TRBJ1-3	TGTGCCAGCAGCTTAAACAGGCCCTCTGGAAACACCATATATTTT	CASSLNRPSGNTIYF
.	TRBV6-2/TRBV6-3	.	TRBJ2-5	TGTGCCAGCAGTTACCTCGACTTCGGGACCCAGTACTTC	CASSYLDFGTQYF
many	TRBV5-1	.	TRBJ2-3	TGCGCCAGCAGCTTGGGCTTGAATGGGGGCTACGCAGATACGCAGTATTTT	CASSLGLNGGYADTQYF
many	TRBV4-1	TRBD1	TRBJ2-5	TGCGCCAGCAGCCAGAAGGCCGAGGGGGCCAGTGAGACCCAGTACTTC	CASSQKAEGASETQYF
many	TRBV6-5	.	TRBJ2-4	TGTGCCAGCAGCCAACAGGGACCCAAAAACATTCAGTACTTC	CASSQQGPKNIQYF
many	TRBV6-2/TRBV6-3	TRBD1	TRBJ1-5	TGTGCCAGCAGGGACAGGAATCAGCCCCAGCATTTT	CASRDRNQPQHF
many	TRBV7-9	.	TRBJ1-1	TGTGCCAGCAGCTCCGGACCGAGGAACACTGAAGCTTTCTTT	CASSSGPRNTEAFF
many	TRBV4-1	.	TRBJ1-2	TGCGCCAGCAGCCAGGGGAACTATGGCTACACCTTC	CASSQGNYGYTF
many	TRBV7-8	.	TRBJ2-2	TGTGCCAGCAGCATGGGGGCCGGGGAGCTGTTTTTT	CASSMGAGELFF
many	TRBV6-6	.	TRBJ2-7	TGTGCCAGCAGTTACCCAGAGCAGGCCAGCTCCTACGAGCAGTACTTC	CASSYPEQASSYEQYF
.	TRBV10-3	TRBD1	TRBJ2-7	TGTGCCATCAGAGGGGACAGGGGAGGGGACGAGCAGTACTTC	CAIRGDRGGDEQYF
many	TRBV5-1	.	TRBJ1-1	TGCGCCAGCAGCTTGGTCGGTATGAACACTGAAGCTTTCTTT	CASSLVGMNTEAFF
many	TRBV7-8	.	TRBJ1-5	TGTGCCAGCAGCCCGTTCCCTATCGCACAGCCCCAGCATTTT	CASSPFPIAQPQHF
few	TRBV7-8	.	TRBJ1-1	TGTGCCAGCAGCTTAGTCCACAGGTTGAACACTGAAGCTTTCTTT	CASSLVHRLNTEAFF
many	TRBV20-1	TRBD2	TRBJ2-7	TGCAGTGCTAGAGATGTATTGGGGGGGTACGAGCAGTACTTC	CSARDVLGGYEQYF
few	TRBV6-5	.	TRBJ2-3	TGTGCCAGCAGTTACTCCCCCGGCAGATTACTAACTACGCAGTATTTT	CASSYSPGRLLTTQYF
many	TRBV12-3/TRBV12-4	.	TRBJ2-1	TGTGCCAGCAGCCCACAGACAGCTTACAATGAGCAGTTCTTC	CASSPQTAYNEQFF
.	TRBV30	.	TRBJ1-1	TGTGCCTGGAGTGCGGTAGCCGTAGCTATGAACACTGAAGCTTTCTTT	CAWSAVAVAMNTEAFF
few	TRBV5-4	.	TRBJ1-4	TGTGCCAGCAGTCTTGACTACGCAACTAATGAAAAACTGTTTTTT	CASSLDYATNEKLFF
many	TRBV7-2	.	TRBJ2-2	TGTGCCAGCAGCCCGACCCTGATTAACACCGGGGAGCTGTTTTTT	CASSPTLINTGELFF
few	TRBV24-1	TRBD1	TRBJ2-1	TGTGCCACCAGTGACAAACCGGGACAGGGGGCATCCTACAATGAGCAGTTCTTC	CATSDKPGQGASYNEQFF
many	TRBV10-2	TRBD2	TRBJ2-1	TGCGCCAGCAGCAGACTAGCGGGGGGGCAGAATGAGCAGTTCTTC	CASSRLAGGQNEQFF
many	TRBV20-1	TRBD1	TRBJ2-2	TGCAGTGTACTTGGGACAGGGTTAATCGGGGAGCTGTTTTTT	CSVLGTGLIGELFF
many	TRBV6-1	TRBD1	TRBJ2-3	TGTGCCAGCAGTACGCGGGACAGGGGAAGCACAGATACGCAGTATTTT	CASSTRDRGSTDTQYF
few	TRBV6-6	.	TRBJ2-4	TGTGCCAGGGGACCGGGGGCGAGAAACATTCAGTACTTC	CARGPGARNIQYF
many	TRBV29-1	TRBD2	TRBJ2-2	TGCAGCGCCCTACTAGCGGGGGCCCTGGGAACCGGGGAGCTGTTTTTT	CSALLAGALGTGELFF
few	TRBV4-2	.	TRBJ1-5	TGTGCCAGCAGCCACGGGTTTGGCAATCAGCCCCAGCATTTT	CASSHGFGNQPQHF
many	TRBV7-8	.	TRBJ2-7	TGTGCCAGCAGCTTACGTAGGGGTGGCTACGAGCAGTACTTC	CASSLRRGGYEQYF
.	TRBV2	TRBD1	TRBJ1-2	TGTGCCAGCAGTGAAGGGACAGGGGATGGCTACACCTTC	CASSEGTGDGYTF
many	TRBV12-3/TRBV12-4	.	TRBJ2-2	TGTGCCAGCAGTTTAATTCGGAGGACAGGGAGGGTCAGCGGGGAGCTGTTTTTT	CASSLIRRTGRVSGELFF
many	TRBV25-1	.	TRBJ2-3	TGTGCCAGCAGTTTCCAAGGAGGGACTAGCACAGATACGCAGTATTTT	CASSFQGGTSTDTQYF
few	TRBV5-1	.	TRBJ1-2	TGCGCCAGCAGCTTGTCCCGGGATGGCTACACCTTC	CASSLSRDGYTF
few	TRBV7-2	.	TRBJ2-5	TGTGCCAGCAGCTTAGTTGGCAGCGAGACCCAGTACTTC	CASSLVGSETQYF
many	TRBV18	TRBD1	TRBJ2-3	TGTGCCAGCACAGGACAGGAGTACTTCACAGATACGCAGTATTTT	CASTGQEYFTDTQYF
few	TRBV27	TRBD1	TRBJ2-1	TGTGCCAGCAACACAGGGGGAAGCTCCTACAATGAGCAGTTCTTC	CASNTGGSSYNEQFF